The 21 T cell receptor beta chains given below trace back to one sample, sequenced in a study of blood T cell repertoires in COVID-19. Sequenced by immunoSEQ multiplex PCR; TCRdb stores in-frame clones only, minus some. Counted here are approximately 200,000 clones, just under 90% occurring once; the ten biggest clones make up approximately 6.2%. Material for sequencing was peripheral blood. The receptors come from a man aged 60 to 69 who had recovered from COVID-19.

This clone was seen only once. CDR3 nucleotide sequence: TGTGCCAGCTCACCCCGACAGGATGGTAAAAATGAGCAGTTCTTC. Protein: CASSPRQDGKNEQFF. This chain links TRBV18 with TRBJ2-1; D might be TRBD1 (6 bases). Germline assignment: CDR1 KGHSH and CDR2 LQKENI. V lost 3 bases and J lost 7, with 16 bases in between. The CDR3 runs 15 residues.

The chain couples TRBV18 to TRBJ1-1; D remains unclear. The germline V gene encodes CDR1 KGHSH and CDR2 LQKENI. V was cut by 3 bases and J by 3 bases, with 14 bases left in between. The CDR3 covers 15 residues. The CDR3 coding sequence is TGTGCCAGCTCACCGTCTCATACTCGGGACACTGAAGCTTTCTTT. Amino acid sequence: CASSPSHTRDTEAFF.

Notes on this clone: A read error may produce the germline difference seen at one junction end. The V call is TRBV3-1 (or the pseudogene TRBV3-2), the J call TRBJ2-7; D is unresolved. CDR3 size: 12 residues. Germline V CDR1 and CDR2: LGHDT, YNNKEL (reference sequence). The CDR3 region has the DNA TGTGCCAGCAGCCAAGAGGGCTGGTACTTGAACTTC. It specifies CASSQEGWYLNF.

V usage is TRBV13 and J usage is TRBJ1-6; D may be TRBD1 (6 bases). The CDR3 has 12 residues. V dropped 5 bases and J dropped 12 bases, with 11 bases sitting between them. Germline V gene data show CDR1 as PRHDT and CDR2 as FYEKMQ (reference sequence). CDR3 bases: TGTGCCAGCAGCCCGCCCAGGGGACCCCTCCACTTT. It encodes CASSPPRGPLHF.

This rearrangement joins TRBV6-1 to TRBJ2-2, with D tentatively TRBD2 (6 bases). The V gene lost 4 bases and the J gene lost 6 bases, with 18 bases spanning the gap. CDR3 size: 16 residues. CDR1 MNHNS and CDR2 SASEGT come from the germline V gene. The CDR3 spells CASSALSGLPSGELFF. Here the CDR3 DNA reads TGTGCCAGCAGTGCCTTATCGGGACTCCCATCCGGGGAGCTGTTTTTT.

The chain uses TRBV9 and TRBJ2-7, with 8 bases lining up with TRBD1. V was pared by 4 bases and J by 3 bases, with 6 bases of the junction left unmatched. The V gene's germline CDR1 is SGDLS and CDR2 YYNGEE. The CDR3 extends over 14 amino acids. DNA for the CDR3: TGTGCCAGCAGCTTCGACAGGGGAGGCTACGAGCAGTACTTC. Its protein is CASSFDRGGYEQYF.

The V and J genes are TRBV5-6 and TRBJ1-5; TRBD1 aligns across 9 bases. CDR3 length equals 14 residues. The V segment lost 4 bases and the J segment 2 bases; nucleotides outside the gene matches: 1. CDR1 SGHDT and CDR2 YYEEEE come from the germline V gene. The chain's CDR3 is CASSRDRGNQPQHF. CDR3 sequence (DNA): TGTGCCAGCAGCCGGGACAGGGGCAATCAGCCCCAGCATTTT. Complete variable domain (other parts from reference TRBV5-6 and TRBJ1-5): DAGVTQSPTHLIKTRGQQVTLRCSPKSGHDTVSWYQQALGQGPQFIFQYYEEEERQRGNFPDRFSGHQFPNYSSELNVNALLLGDSALYLCASSRDRGNQPQHFGDGTRLSIL.

This clone was detected only once. The chain recombines TRBV5-6 with TRBJ1-4; TRBD1 is a possible D gene (5 bases). CDR1 SGHDT and CDR2 YYEEEE come from the germline V gene. V was cut by 0 bases and J by 0 bases, with 12 bases left in between. CDR3 length: 17 residues. The CDR3 loop reads CASSLAPGPTTNEKLFF. The CDR3 coding sequence is TGTGCCAGCAGCTTGGCCCCAGGGCCGACAACTAATGAAAAACTGTTTTTT.

This chain uses TRBV4-2 with TRBJ2-4; D is uncertain. This CDR3 contains 14 residues. V was pared by 0 bases and J by 1 base, with 4 bases between. Germline loops: CDR1 LGHNA, CDR2 YNFKEQ. The CDR3 coding sequence is TGTGCCAGCAGCCAAGACGTCGCCAAAAACATTCAGTACTTC. It is translated as CASSQDVAKNIQYF.

The chain links TRBV7-9 to TRBJ2-1; D not certain. With 0 bases removed from V and 8 bases from J, the gap between germline ends came to 14 bases. CDR1 and CDR2 (germline): SEHNR, FQNEAQ (reference sequence). The CDR3 sequence is 15 residues long. This chain's CDR3 is CASSLAVTESDEQFF. The CDR3 coding sequence is TGTGCCAGCAGCTTAGCCGTCACCGAGTCGGATGAGCAGTTCTTC. The variable domain in full, with the rest retrieved from reference TRBV7-9 and TRBJ2-1, is DTGVSQNPRHKITKRGQNVTFRCDPISEHNRLYWYRQTLGQGPEFLTYFQNEAQLEKSRLLSDRFSAERPKGSFSTLEIQRTEQGDSAMYLCASSLAVTESDEQFFGPGTRLTVL.

J is TRBJ2-3 and V is TRBV2, with D possibly matching TRBD1 (5 bases). The CDR3 sequence is 14 residues long. Between the trimmed V and J ends, which lost 5 bases and 2 bases, there was a span of 11 bases. Germline V CDR1 and CDR2: SNHLY, FYNNEI. CDR3 protein: CASSPVTVTDTQYF. The DNA of the CDR3 is TGTGCCAGCAGTCCTGTGACAGTCACAGATACGCAGTATTTT. Variable domain in full (rest from reference TRBV2 and TRBJ2-3): EPEVTQTPSHQVTQMGQEVILRCVPISNHLYFYWYRQILGQKVEFLVSFYNNEISEKSEIFDDQFSVERPDGSNFTLKIRSTKLEDSAMYFCASSPVTVTDTQYFGPGTRLTVL.

The rearrangement links TRBV5-4 to TRBJ1-4; TRBD1 matches at 7 bases. This CDR3 has 16 amino acids. CDR1 and CDR2 from the germline V gene are SGHNT and YYREEE (reference sequence). V lost 0 bases to trimming and J lost 4 bases; unmatched junction nucleotides: 6. The CDR3 DNA reads as TGTGCCAGCAGCTTGGGTCCGACAGGGAGTAATGAAAAACTGTTTTTT. Encoded protein: CASSLGPTGSNEKLFF.

With regard to this clone: At the DNA level, this CDR3 is encoded by other sequences in the same sample as well. This chain links TRBV10-3 with TRBJ1-3; 11 bases match TRBD1. J gave up 7 bases and V 10 bases, and 9 bases lay outside the gene matches. The CDR3 is made up of 14 amino acids. Germline CDR1 reads ENHRY; CDR2 reads SYGVKD. The CDR3: CATGMGQGENTIYF. In nucleotides, the CDR3 is TGTGCCACCGGGATGGGACAGGGGGAGAACACCATATATTTT.

The chain uses TRBV25-1 and TRBJ2-1; maybe TRBD2 (6 bases). Germline V gene lookup returns CDR1 MGHDK and CDR2 SYGVNS. V lost 1 base, J lost 2 bases, and 12 bases lay in between. CDR3 size: 16 residues. This CDR3 reads CASSEFGSGPYNEQFF. Here the CDR3 DNA reads TGTGCCAGCAGTGAATTTGGTAGCGGACCCTACAATGAGCAGTTCTTC.

The V call is TRBV27, the J call TRBJ1-1; no firm D call. CDR3 length equals 16 residues. V lost 2 bases and J lost 7, with 20 bases in between. Germline CDR1 reads MNHEY; CDR2 reads SMNVEV (reference sequence). The CDR3: CASSLNLLTGGDEAFF. In DNA, the CDR3 is TGTGCCAGCAGTTTAAACCTCCTTACGGGCGGGGATGAAGCTTTCTTT.

This clone was observed a few times. The chain has TRBV5-4 and TRBJ1-1; possible D gene TRBD1, 5 bases. In germline, CDR1 is SGHNT, CDR2 YYREEE (reference sequence). V gave up 0 bases and J gave up 5 bases, with 8 bases separating them. CDR3 length equals 13 residues. This CDR3 reads CASSLGRETEAFF. In nucleotides, the CDR3 is TGTGCCAGCAGCTTGGGCAGGGAAACTGAAGCTTTCTTT.

V usage is TRBV7-9 and J usage is TRBJ1-3; D is ambiguous. Germline V gene data show CDR1 as SEHNR and CDR2 as FQNEAQ (reference sequence). The CDR3 loop spans 15 amino acids. V dropped 5 bases and J dropped 3 bases, with 14 bases sitting between them. The CDR3 spells CASSLPITSGNTIYF. The CDR3 nucleotides are TGTGCCAGCAGCCTCCCGATAACGAGTGGAAACACCATATATTTT.

The V call is TRBV30, the J call TRBJ2-7, with a possible D match to TRBD1 (6 bases). Germline V gene data show CDR1 as GTSNPN and CDR2 as SVGIG (reference sequence). The CDR3 consists of 13 residues. The V gene lost 3 bases and the J gene lost 3 bases, with 12 bases spanning the gap. In nucleotides, the CDR3 is TGTGCCTGGAGGCCACAGGGTAGCTACGAGCAGTACTTC. It encodes CAWRPQGSYEQYF. Combining the CDR3 with reference TRBV30 and TRBJ2-7 gives the whole variable domain SQTIHQWPATLVQPVGSPLSLECTVEGTSNPNLYWYRQAAGRGLQLLFYSVGIGQISSEVPQNLSASRPQDRQFILSSKKLLLSDSGFYLCAWRPQGSYEQYFGPGTRLTVT.

The chain joins TRBV28 to TRBJ2-7; the match to TRBD1 covers 9 bases. CDR1 is MDHEN and CDR2 is SYDVKM in the germline V gene. V gave up 8 bases and J gave up 0 bases; unmatched junction bases: 11. This CDR3 has 16 amino acids. The CDR3 DNA follows: TGTGCCAGCTGCTCCCCCGGGACAGGGAGCTCCTACGAGCAGTACTTC. Its translation: CASCSPGTGSSYEQYF.

The chain is built from TRBV28 and TRBJ1-2; D perhaps matches TRBD1 (6 bases). From germline, CDR1 is MDHEN and CDR2 SYDVKM. This CDR3 spans 15 amino acids. Trimming cost V 11 bases and J 2 bases, with 21 bases left between them. The CDR3 here is CAVGQGNGVNYGYTF. The DNA for the CDR3 is TGTGCCGTCGGGCAGGGGAATGGGGTAAACTATGGCTACACCTTC.

The chain has TRBV4-3 and TRBJ2-4, with a possible D match to TRBD2 (5 bases). The germline CDR1 and CDR2 sequences are LGHNA and YSLEER. The CDR3 contains 17 residues. Trimming shortened V by 3 bases and J by 7 bases, and 22 bases separated the two germline ends. As DNA, the CDR3 is TGCGCCAGCAGCCAGGATCCCTGGTACGGGGTGTTGAACATTCAGTACTTC. Amino acids: CASSQDPWYGVLNIQYF.